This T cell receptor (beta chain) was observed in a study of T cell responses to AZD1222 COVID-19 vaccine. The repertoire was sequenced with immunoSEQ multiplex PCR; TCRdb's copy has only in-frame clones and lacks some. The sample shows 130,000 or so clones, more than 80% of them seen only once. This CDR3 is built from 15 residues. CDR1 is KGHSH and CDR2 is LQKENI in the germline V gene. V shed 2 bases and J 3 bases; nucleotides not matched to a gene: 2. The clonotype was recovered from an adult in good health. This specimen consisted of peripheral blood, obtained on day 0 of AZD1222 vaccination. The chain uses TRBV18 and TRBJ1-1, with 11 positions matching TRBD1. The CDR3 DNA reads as TGTGCCAGCTCACCAGGGACAGGGGGGTACACTGAAGCTTTCTTT. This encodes CASSPGTGGYTEAFF.